These 5 T cell receptor beta chains were all obtained from the same sample, sequenced in a study of blood T cells in healthy people across ages (dated by TCRdb to about 2015). The protocol used for the library was 5' RACE. Sequencing took place on an Illumina HiSeq 2500. A second roughly 6 to 12 cycle PCR used a sample-barcoded 5' primer and a J-beta primer mix. TCRdb ran its own pipeline on the public reads, namely fastp trimming at Q25 and MiXCR clone calling, and kept in-frame beta chains. All rows with the same CDR3 protein become a single entry with the most common DNA and genes. For this sample the table gives 850,000 to 1,000,000 distinct CDR3 sequences, of which roughly 50% were detected only once. About 20% of the sample lies in the top ten. The specimen was blood. The receptors stem from a woman in her sixties in good health.

The chain recombines TRBV7-9 with TRBJ1-2; D is undetermined. V shed 5 bases and J shed 6 bases, with 10 bases lying between them. This CDR3 is 12 amino acids long. Per the germline V gene, CDR1 is SEHNR and CDR2 is FQNEAQ (reference sequence). DNA for the CDR3: TGTGCCAGCAGCCTCCGGGGTAATGGCTACACCTTC. Translating gives CASSLRGNGYTF. The full variable domain, its missing parts supplied by reference TRBV7-9 and TRBJ1-2, is DTGVSQNPRHKITKRGQNVTFRCDPISEHNRLYWYRQTLGQGPEFLTYFQNEAQLEKSRLLSDRFSAERPKGSFSTLEIQRTEQGDSAMYLCASSLRGNGYTFGSGTRLTVV.

The chain carries TRBV29-1 and TRBJ2-1; TRBD1 matches at 9 bases. The CDR3 is 13 amino acids. The trim removed 4 bases at V and 7 bases at J, leaving 5 bases unmatched. The germline gives CDR1 SQVTM, CDR2 ANQGSEA. The CDR3 loop is CSVGGGQGNEQFF. The CDR3 DNA reads as TGCAGCGTTGGGGGGGGACAGGGAAATGAGCAGTTCTTC.

This clonotype was observed a few times. V is TRBV5-1 and J is TRBJ1-4; TRBD1 matches at 7 bases. Per the germline V gene, CDR1 is SGHRS and CDR2 is YFSETQ. The CDR3 extends over 15 amino acids. V was clipped by 4 bases and J by 5 bases; unmatched bases: 8. The CDR3, as DNA: TGCGCCAGCAGCCCGGGGACAGATCAAAATGAAAAACTGTTTTTT. Its protein product is CASSPGTDQNEKLFF.

The gene calls are TRBV30 and TRBJ2-7; tentative D call: TRBD1 (5 bases). V dropped 0 bases and J dropped 4 bases, with 10 bases sitting between them. CDR1 and CDR2 from the germline V gene are GTSNPN and SVGIG (reference sequence). CDR3 length equals 13 residues. In DNA, the CDR3 is TGTGCCTGGAGTGTGGACAACGAGTACGAGCAGTACTTC. Protein product: CAWSVDNEYEQYF.

This clonotype came up a few times. This chain joins TRBV7-9 and TRBJ2-3; tentative D call: TRBD2 (7 bases). The germline gives CDR1 SEHNR, CDR2 FQNEAQ (reference sequence). The CDR3 is 15 amino acids. V gave up 2 bases and J gave up 6 bases, with 15 bases separating them. CDR3 loop: CASSLSGTLTDTQYF. The CDR3 DNA follows: TGTGCCAGCAGCTTAAGCGGGACACTAACTGATACGCAGTATTTT.